This T cell receptor beta chain was identified during a study of blood T cell repertoires in COVID-19. Across the study: Sites in the United States, Italy and Spain provided acute and convalescent COVID-19 samples. Sample material is recorded as cDNA or gDNA derived from T cells, B-cell-depleted T cells, or PBMCs.

Trimming removed 3 bases from V and 4 bases from J; junction bases left unmatched: 6. From germline, CDR1 is MNHNS and CDR2 SASEGT. The CDR3 is made up of 14 amino acids. Original handling: Amplification of reference gene primers provided the estimated nucleated cell counts. Sequencing used immunoSEQ multiplex PCR; TCRdb keeps in-frame clones, though not all of them. V and J calls and clone size are as listed in that table; D and trimming were resolved from the DNA. Of over 85,000 clones listed, about 80% were seen once; the top ten hold roughly 24%. The sequencing input was peripheral blood. This receptor was obtained from a man in his 70s with acute or convalescent COVID-19. The V call is TRBV6-1, the J call TRBJ2-7, with 7 positions matching TRBD2. The DNA of the CDR3 is TGTGCCAGCAGTGATTCAGCGGGGTCTTACGAGCAGTACTTC. Amino acid sequence: CASSDSAGSYEQYF.